What follows is one T cell receptor beta chain and its context. Its target is not known. The sample originates from a study of chemoradiotherapy in HPV16-positive cancers. On the study more broadly: Candidate HPV-specific clones and shared TCR motifs came from two HPV16-positive patients. Whole-study findings and limits: In HPV16-positive patients, HPV-responsive T-cell expansion tracked better recurrence-free survival.

Samples were taken several times over chemoradiotherapy. Trimming removed 1 base from V and 0 bases from J; junction bases left unmatched: 3. In germline, CDR1 is SGHTA, CDR2 FQGNSA. The CDR3 is 15 amino acids. TCRdb's table, derived via immunoSEQ multiplex PCR, lists solely in-frame clones and lacks some. This table holds tens of thousands of clones, around nine tenths found once. This specimen was blood, taken from a patient who underwent chemoradiotherapy. The J gene is TRBJ2-7, the V gene TRBV7-2; 7 positions match TRBD1. The receptor was isolated from a human donor with HPV-associated anogenital cancer. CDR3 sequence (DNA): TGTGCCAGCAGCTTAGTCGGGGACAGCTCCTACGAGCAGTACTTC. Protein: CASSLVGDSSYEQYF.